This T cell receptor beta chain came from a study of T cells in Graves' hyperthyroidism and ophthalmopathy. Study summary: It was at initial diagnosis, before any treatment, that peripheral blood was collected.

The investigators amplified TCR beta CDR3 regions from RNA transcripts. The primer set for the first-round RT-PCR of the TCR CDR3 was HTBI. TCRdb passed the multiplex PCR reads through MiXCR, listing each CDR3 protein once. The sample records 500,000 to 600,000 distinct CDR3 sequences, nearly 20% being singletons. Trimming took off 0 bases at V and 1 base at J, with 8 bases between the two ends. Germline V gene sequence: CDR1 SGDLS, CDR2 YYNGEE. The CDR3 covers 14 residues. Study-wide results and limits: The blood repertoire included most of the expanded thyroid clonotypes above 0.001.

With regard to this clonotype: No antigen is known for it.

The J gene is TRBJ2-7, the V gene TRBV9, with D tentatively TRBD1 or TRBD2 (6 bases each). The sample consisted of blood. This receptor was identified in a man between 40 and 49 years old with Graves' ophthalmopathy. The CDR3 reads CASSVEGGSYEQYF. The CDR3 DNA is TGTGCCAGCAGCGTAGAGGGGGGTTCCTACGAGCAGTACTTC.